The 12 T cell receptor beta chains below all came from one sample that was sequenced in a study of early T cells in non-severe SARS-CoV-2 infection (dated by TCRdb to the early 2020s). Library method: 5' RACE. Sequencing was performed on a NextSeq 500. Clones were called with MiXCR by TCRdb after fastp trimmed the public reads at Q25, and only in-frame beta chains were retained. Merged by CDR3 protein, the rows form single entries marked with the most common genes and DNA. Present in this sample are approximately 43,000 distinct CDR3 sequences, over 6% of which were seen just once. The ten most abundant clones make up roughly 4.7% of the sample. Sequencing was carried out using whole blood. The receptors were sampled from an adult who was a healthcare worker with PCR-confirmed SARS-CoV-2 infection or an uninfected control (not recorded which).

This clonotype was seen a handful of times. The chain joins TRBV20-1 to TRBJ2-7; TRBD1 agrees at 8 bases. Germline V lookup: CDR1 DFQATT, CDR2 SNEGSKA (reference sequence). Germline trimming cut 2 bases from V and 0 bases from J; bases unmatched to any gene: 3. The CDR3 is 14 residues long. The CDR3 sequence: CSARFTGGSYEQYF. The CDR3 bases are TGCAGTGCTAGATTCACAGGGGGCTCCTACGAGCAGTACTTC.

This clonotype was observed many times. The chain couples TRBV6-2 or TRBV6-3 to TRBJ2-1; D remains unclear. The germline CDR1 and CDR2 sequences are MNHEY and SVGEGT. The germline V and J ends were trimmed by 0 bases and 0 bases, with 12 bases remaining between them. This CDR3 contains 17 residues. The CDR3 region has the DNA TGTGCCAGCAGTTACTCCCCGGTCGCCCACTCCTACAATGAGCAGTTCTTC. Translation: CASSYSPVAHSYNEQFF.

DNA of the CDR3: TGTGCCAGCAGCTTTGGACACTCCTACGAGCAGTACTTC. This encodes CASSFGHSYEQYF. The chain has TRBV7-3 and TRBJ2-7; possible D gene TRBD1, 5 bases. With 3 bases removed from V and 0 bases from J, the gap between germline ends came to 6 bases. Germline CDR1 SGHTA, CDR2 FQGTGA. The CDR3 sequence is 13 residues long.

CDR3 loop: CASSPEMGKHTEAFF. In nucleotides, the CDR3 is TGTGCCAGCAGCCCCGAAATGGGTAAACACACTGAAGCTTTCTTT. The V gene is TRBV7-3, the J gene TRBJ1-1; D remains ambiguous. Germline values: CDR1 SGHTA, CDR2 FQGTGA. The CDR3 sequence is 15 residues long. The V and J ends lost 5 bases and 3 bases respectively, with 16 bases between them.

There are many counts of this clonotype. This rearrangement joins TRBV5-1 to TRBJ2-3; tentative D call: TRBD1 (6 bases). V lost 2 bases, J lost 2 bases, and 12 bases lay in between. Per the germline V gene, CDR1 is SGHRS and CDR2 is YFSETQ. The CDR3 is made up of 15 amino acids. This chain's CDR3 is CASSLLGQITDTQYF. CDR3 nucleotide sequence: TGCGCCAGCAGCTTACTAGGACAGATCACAGATACGCAGTATTTT.

This clonotype was seen more than once but under ten times. V and J are TRBV6-5 and TRBJ1-1; the D gene is possibly TRBD1 (6 bases). The CDR3 loop spans 13 amino acids. CDR1 and CDR2 (germline): MNHEY, SVGAGI. Trimming took 6 bases from V and 5 from J, leaving 13 bases between them. CDR3 DNA: TGTGCCAGCAGGTCACAGGGTTATACTGAAGCTTTCTTT. Protein: CASRSQGYTEAFF.

This clonotype has ten or more counts. This rearrangement joins TRBV19 to TRBJ1-2; no clear D. The V gene's germline CDR1 is LNHDA and CDR2 SQIVND (reference sequence). The CDR3 is 14 residues long. Trimming stripped 6 bases from V and 2 bases from J, with 13 bases between. CDR3 loop: CASSPPLRNYGYTF. CDR3 bases: TGTGCCAGTAGCCCCCCGCTACGAAACTATGGCTACACCTTC.

The rearrangement joins TRBV11-3 to TRBJ2-3, with D tentatively TRBD2 (5 bases). Trimming cost V 2 bases and J 6 bases, with 6 bases left between them. Germline-derived CDR1 and CDR2 are SGHNT and YENEEA. This CDR3 contains 12 residues. This CDR3 reads CASSLWEDTQYF. The CDR3, as DNA: TGTGCCAGCAGCTTATGGGAGGATACGCAGTATTTT. The full variable domain, in which reference TRBV11-3 and TRBJ2-3 provide the parts outside the CDR3, is EAGVVQSPRYKIIEKKQPVAFWCNPISGHNTLYWYLQNLGQGPELLIRYENEEAVDDSQLPKDRFSAERLKGVDSTLKIQPAELGDSAVYLCASSLWEDTQYFGPGTRLTVL.

This clonotype was seen many times. The rearrangement uses TRBV10-2 and TRBJ1-1, with D possibly being TRBD1 (5 bases). CDR3 length equals 16 residues. Germline values: CDR1 WSHSY, CDR2 SAAADI. V was cut by 6 bases and J by 1 base, with 18 bases left in between. This CDR3 reads CASSVRQKSQNTEAFF. Written as DNA, the CDR3 is TGCGCCAGCAGCGTCCGACAGAAGAGCCAGAACACTGAAGCTTTCTTT.

The rearrangement uses TRBV10-2 and TRBJ1-5; a weak D match, TRBD1 (5 bases). With 2 bases removed from V and 3 bases from J, the gap between germline ends came to 17 bases. The germline CDR1 and CDR2 sequences are WSHSY and SAAADI. CDR3 length equals 17 residues. The CDR3 coding sequence is TGCGCCAGCAGTGAGAGTACAGGATGGGGCGCCAATCAGCCCCAGCATTTT. As protein: CASSESTGWGANQPQHF.

This clonotype was observed many times. V usage is TRBV7-2 and J usage is TRBJ2-5; no reliable D call. The CDR3 has 14 amino acids. Germline values: CDR1 SGHTA, CDR2 FQGNSA. Trimming left V 1 base short and J 7 bases short, with 13 bases between. CDR3 sequence reads: CASSLGTTPGTQYF. CDR3 bases: TGTGCCAGCAGCTTAGGGACGACCCCGGGGACCCAGTACTTC.

This clonotype appeared a few times. The V call is TRBV3-1, the J call TRBJ2-7; D not certain. Per germline, CDR1 LGHDT and CDR2 YNNKEL (reference sequence). The CDR3 runs to 12 residues. Deletions cut 2 bases from V and 5 bases from J, with 7 bases between. In DNA form, the CDR3 reads TGTGCCAGCAGCCAATACGGAAACGAGCAGTACTTC. Translated: CASSQYGNEQYF.